The 22 T cell receptor beta chains presented below share a single source sample, sequenced in a study of cytomegalovirus exposure and HLA in healthy donors. The PCR contained 60 Vbeta and 13 Jbeta primers. Profiling relied on immunoSEQ multiplex PCR, and the TCRdb table lists in-frame clones only, not all of them. The sample has roughly 120,000 clones; roughly 70% are singletons. The sample consisted of PBMCs. The receptors stem from a woman aged 40 to 49 in good health and CMV-seropositive.

This chain connects TRBV7-2 to TRBJ1-6, with a possible D match to TRBD1 (5 bases). The germline V gene has CDR1 SGHTA and CDR2 FQGNSA. V lost 4 bases and J 10 bases, leaving 14 bases between the germline ends. The CDR3 covers 14 residues. CDR3 sequence: CASSWGVSSSPLHF. CDR3 sequence (DNA): TGTGCCAGCAGCTGGGGGGTGTCGAGCTCACCCCTCCACTTT.

This chain connects TRBV2 to TRBJ2-3, with a possible D match to TRBD2 (6 bases). Germline CDR1 reads SNHLY; CDR2 reads FYNNEI. Trimming cost V 4 bases and J 3 bases, with 11 bases left between them. The CDR3 spans 14 residues. The CDR3 here is CASSAGTYTDTQYF. CDR3 DNA sequence: TGTGCCAGCAGTGCCGGGACTTATACAGATACGCAGTATTTT.

The V call is TRBV28, the J call TRBJ2-5; possibly TRBD2 for D (5 bases). The CDR3 has 14 amino acids. The V end was cut by 4 bases, the J end by 3 bases, with 12 bases between. From germline, CDR1 is MDHEN and CDR2 SYDVKM. In nucleotides, the CDR3 is TGTGCCAGCAGTTCGGGGATGGAAAAAGAGACCCAGTACTTC. Translated: CASSSGMEKETQYF.

The chain employs TRBV7-9 and TRBJ2-7, with 8 bases matching TRBD2. CDR1 and CDR2 (germline): SEHNR, FQNEAQ (reference sequence). The CDR3 loop spans 14 amino acids. J was trimmed by 2 bases and V by 5 bases; bases with no gene match: 5. CDR3 residues: CASSESGGAYEQYF. CDR3 DNA sequence: TGTGCCAGCAGCGAAAGCGGGGGAGCCTACGAGCAGTACTTC.

V gene TRBV5-1 combines with J gene TRBJ2-1; 12 bases map to TRBD2. V dropped 3 bases and J dropped 9; count of bases not matched to a gene: 10. This CDR3 has 16 residues. Germline V gene lookup returns CDR1 SGHRS and CDR2 YFSETQ. CDR3 in DNA: TGCGCCAGCAGCTCCCGGACTAGCGGGAAGGGAGGTGAGCAGTTCTTC. It encodes CASSSRTSGKGGEQFF.

There are a few counts of this clone. The chain recombines TRBV27 with TRBJ2-1; 9 nucleotides align to TRBD2. Germline assignment: CDR1 MNHEY and CDR2 SMNVEV (reference sequence). V was pared by 5 bases and J by 11 bases, with 16 bases of the junction left unmatched. The CDR3 length is 16 residues. CDR3 amino acids: CASSPPGSGGPGKQFF. CDR3 DNA: TGTGCCAGCAGTCCCCCGGGTAGCGGGGGCCCCGGGAAGCAGTTCTTC.

This sequence joins TRBV28 and TRBJ1-4; no clear D. The germline CDR1 and CDR2 sequences are MDHEN and SYDVKM. Deletions cut 4 bases from V and 0 bases from J, with 9 bases between. The CDR3 runs 15 residues. The CDR3 is CASSSAGATNEKLFF. The CDR3 DNA reads as TGTGCCAGCAGTTCGGCAGGCGCAACTAATGAAAAACTGTTTTTT.

The chain joins TRBV6-5 to TRBJ1-2, with TRBD1 matching over 8 bases. This CDR3 spans 15 amino acids. Germline loops: CDR1 MNHEY, CDR2 SVGAGI. Trimming took 9 bases from V and 6 from J; bases not matched to a gene: 15. DNA for the CDR3: TGTGCCAGTAGCGTCGGACAGGGTGGTAAGGATGGCTACACCTTC. Residues: CASSVGQGGKDGYTF.

The J gene is TRBJ1-1, the V gene TRBV19; 7 bases agree with TRBD1. The CDR3 length is 15 residues. Germline trimming cut 3 bases from V and 2 bases from J; bases unmatched to any gene: 6. CDR1 and CDR2 (germline): LNHDA, SQIVND (reference sequence). The CDR3 bases are TGTGCCAGTAGTATTGTGGGACAGAGTAACACTGAAGCTTTCTTT. This translates into CASSIVGQSNTEAFF.

This chain links TRBV19 with TRBJ1-1, with D unresolved. The V end was cut by 1 base, the J end by 5 bases, with 8 bases between. The CDR3 consists of 13 residues. CDR1 and CDR2 (germline): LNHDA, SQIVND (reference sequence). This CDR3 reads CASSIVGRTEAFF. CDR3 nucleotide sequence: TGTGCCAGTAGTATAGTTGGGAGGACTGAAGCTTTCTTT.

This sequence joins TRBV6-5 and TRBJ1-1, with TRBD1 matching 8 bases. The junction had 8 bases not matched to a gene; V was cut back by 2 bases and J by 3 bases. The CDR3 totals 16 residues. Germline-derived CDR1 and CDR2 are MNHEY and SVGAGI. The CDR3 DNA is TGTGCCAGCAGTTACATGTCAGGGGGCCAGCACACTGAAGCTTTCTTT. It encodes CASSYMSGGQHTEAFF.

The chain recombines TRBV7-2 with TRBJ2-5; 9 positions agree with TRBD2. CDR3 length equals 15 residues. The germline gives CDR1 SGHTA, CDR2 FQGNSA. Losses at the gene ends were 8 bases for V and 4 bases for J; bases not matched to a gene: 11. CDR3 DNA: TGTGCCAGCGGCCAGGGGCTAGCGGGGTTAGAGACCCAGTACTTC. It is translated as CASGQGLAGLETQYF.

The rearrangement uses TRBV5-1 and TRBJ2-7, with 7 bases matching TRBD2. The CDR3 runs to 14 residues. Germline-derived CDR1 and CDR2 are SGHRS and YFSETQ. Trimming cost V 4 bases and J 2 bases; bases outside gene matches: 6. The CDR3 DNA reads as TGCGCCAGCAGCCAGGGAGCGGGGACCTACGAGCAGTACTTC. Translated: CASSQGAGTYEQYF.

This sequence joins TRBV28 and TRBJ1-4; 9 bases agree with TRBD1. Germline V lookup: CDR1 MDHEN, CDR2 SYDVKM. V was clipped by 6 bases and J by 10 bases; unmatched bases: 27. This CDR3 is built from 20 residues. The CDR3 coding sequence is TGTGCCAGCAGCCCTAACAAAAGAGACAGGGGGGTAAAGACCAGTTCAAAACTGTTTTTT. This translates into CASSPNKRDRGVKTSSKLFF. Complete variable domain (other parts from reference TRBV28 and TRBJ1-4): DVKVTQSSRYLVKRTGEKVFLECVQDMDHENMFWYRQDPGLGLRLIYFSYDVKMKEKGDIPEGYSVSREKKERFSLILESASTNQTSMYLCASSPNKRDRGVKTSSKLFFGSGTQLSVL.

This rearrangement joins TRBV29-1 to TRBJ2-3; D is uncertain. The V gene's germline CDR1 is SQVTM and CDR2 ANQGSEA. The CDR3 runs 11 residues. Trimming removed 5 bases at V and 6 bases at J, with 9 bases between. CDR3 region: CSVRPADTQYF. The CDR3 DNA sequence: TGCAGCGTTCGGCCAGCGGATACGCAGTATTTT.

V usage is TRBV5-1 and J usage is TRBJ2-7; 7 positions agree with TRBD2. Trimming cost V 4 bases and J 1 base; bases outside gene matches: 11. This CDR3 contains 16 residues. CDR1 and CDR2 from the germline V gene are SGHRS and YFSETQ. CDR3 loop: CASSPGSSGPSYEQYF. The CDR3 DNA is TGCGCCAGCAGCCCCGGCTCTAGCGGTCCTTCCTACGAGCAGTACTTC.

The chain recombines TRBV28 with TRBJ2-7, with D maybe TRBD1 (5 bases). Trimming shortened V by 7 bases and J by 2 bases, and 9 bases separated the two germline ends. Germline assignment: CDR1 MDHEN and CDR2 SYDVKM. This CDR3 has 12 residues. CDR3 loop: CASTAGTYEQYF. In DNA, the CDR3 is TGTGCCAGCACGGCAGGGACCTACGAGCAGTACTTC.

The CDR3 sequence is CASSLRGQLLYEQYF. CDR3 nucleotides: TGTGCCAGCAGCTTAAGGGGACAGCTTCTTTACGAGCAGTACTTC. The chain employs TRBV13 and TRBJ2-7; 7 bases line up with TRBD1. Unmatched junction bases numbered 8, after V lost 2 bases and J lost 4 bases. CDR3 size: 15 residues. Germline V gene sequence: CDR1 PRHDT, CDR2 FYEKMQ (reference sequence).

The V gene is TRBV7-2, the J gene TRBJ2-1; the D gene is possibly TRBD2 (5 bases). V lost 1 base and J 5 bases, leaving 18 bases between the germline ends. This CDR3 region has 17 residues. Germline V gives CDR1 SGHTA, CDR2 FQGNSA. CDR3: CASSLVTRWAAHNEQFF. The CDR3 DNA reads TGTGCCAGCAGCTTAGTCACTAGGTGGGCGGCCCACAATGAGCAGTTCTTC.

The V call is TRBV7-8, the J call TRBJ1-2, with TRBD1 as a possible D gene (5 bases). V lost 0 bases to trimming and J lost 2 bases, with 10 bases between them. Germline V lookup: CDR1 SGHVS, CDR2 FQNEAQ. This CDR3 has 15 residues. The CDR3 DNA sequence: TGTGCCAGCAGCTTAGCGCCCGACAGCAACTATGGCTACACCTTC. Translation: CASSLAPDSNYGYTF.

The gene calls are TRBV2 and TRBJ2-1; 9 bases agree with TRBD1. This CDR3 region has 15 residues. V lost 1 base and J lost 6; bases outside the gene matches: 4. Germline V gives CDR1 SNHLY, CDR2 FYNNEI. CDR3 DNA sequence: TGTGCCAGCAGTGAAGAACAGGGGGCGGCCAATGAGCAGTTCTTC. Translation gives CASSEEQGAANEQFF. Full variable domain (outside the CDR3, taken from reference TRBV2 and TRBJ2-1): EPEVTQTPSHQVTQMGQEVILRCVPISNHLYFYWYRQILGQKVEFLVSFYNNEISEKSEIFDDQFSVERPDGSNFTLKIRSTKLEDSAMYFCASSEEQGAANEQFFGPGTRLTVL.

In its sample, this clone was seen many times. V gene TRBV10-2 combines with J gene TRBJ1-1; D is uncertain. This CDR3 has 11 amino acids. Trimming cost V 3 bases and J 11 bases, with 10 bases left between them. The V gene's germline CDR1 is WSHSY and CDR2 SAAADI. The CDR3 loop is CASSDGTVAFF. DNA for the CDR3: TGCGCCAGCAGTGACGGAACAGTCGCTTTCTTT.